The clone carrying this T cell receptor beta chain was detected ten times or more. Trimming cost V 5 bases and J 2 bases; bases outside gene matches: 10. The CDR3 has 16 residues. The germline V gene has CDR1 SQVTM and CDR2 ANQGSEA. Primers targeting TRAV and TRBV primed first-strand cDNA, covering alpha and beta chains. A roughly 20-cycle PCR with a constant-region primer and V-primer adapter amplified TCRs. Via MiXCR, TCRdb re-called the reads, giving one row per CDR3 protein. The sample consists of about 60,000 distinct CDR3 sequences, about 23% of them appearing once. Time point specified: before trial treatment. Donors, who were enrolled in a single-arm phase I dose-escalation trial, received nivolumab, ipilimumab, aspirin, low-dose cyclophosphamide and low-dose radiotherapy. This sample is drawn from a study of low-dose radiotherapy and immunotherapy resistance in tumors. About the study: Those assigned to Cohort 2 were treated with 1 Gy per fraction every two weeks (13 Gy in total over 26 weeks).

This chain joins TRBV29-1 and TRBJ2-3, with TRBD2 matching 10 bases. The specimen comprised PBMCs, sampled before treatment. The clonotype originates from a male donor with prostate cancer. DNA for the CDR3: TGCAGCGTTCTTAGCCGGACTAGCGGCACCACAGATACGCAGTATTTT. The encoded protein is CSVLSRTSGTTDTQYF.